One T cell receptor (beta chain) is described in this entry. The specificity of this receptor is unknown. Base-call qualities are not available, and no considerably larger clone is one nucleotide away. The immunoSEQ Assay, a bias-controlled multiplex PCR, was used to amplify TCRbeta CDR3 regions from genomic DNA. The study's own analysis went as follows. The number of nucleated cells in each sample was estimated from the amplification of reference gene primers within the assay. To quantify the absolute abundance of each unique TCRbeta CDR3 rearrangement, sequence reads were collapsed and filtered. Productive Simpson clonality was computed per sample as the square root of Simpson's diversity index over productive rearrangements. TCRdb's version of the immuneACCESS table is confined to in-frame rearrangements and falls short of the full clone set. An unresolved V gene accounts for under half of the shortfall where checked; the remainder is of unknown origin. The V and J calls and clone size were taken over from that table, and D and trimming were inferred from the DNA. The sample yields about 200,000 clones; approximately 90% were counted once. The ten most abundant clones make up about 1.3% of the sample.

CDR1 and CDR2, per the germline V gene (reference sequence), are LNHNV and YYDKDF. After removal of 4 bases from V and 0 bases from J, the junction retains 2 bases not matched to a gene. Including cysteine and phenylalanine, the CDR3 has 15 amino acids. Only the CDR3 region is kept as DNA, spanning 45 bases read in frame from base 1. This specimen comes from a study of blood T cell repertoires in COVID-19 (dated by TCRdb to 2019 to 2021). Looking at the study overall: Samples covering the acute and convalescent phases of COVID-19 were provided by collaborators in the United States, Italy and Spain. The material from the prospective study consisted of cDNA or gDNA derived from T cells, B-cell-depleted T cells, or PBMCs. Deeply sampled blood TCRbeta repertoires from subjects exposed to, actively infected with, or recovered from COVID-19 were included in the dataset. The repertoires were made available in a free public database intended to serve as a resource for research on the immune response to SARS-CoV-2. The samples were drawn from the first 160 participants of the ongoing ImmuneRACE study and from some 1,300 subjects provided by 6 global collaborators. A de-identified subject ID, COVID-19 status, age in years and sex were almost always included in the sample metadata. Where HLA class I and class II types were available, the types were taken from metadata supplied by the sample provider, not from assay-based typing. The investigation overall reported the following: Clinical and demographic metadata were provided uncurated, with the amount varying by source and participant.

Enrolling through a virtual design, the prospective study's participants ranged in age from roughly 18 to 95 years and lived across about two dozen United States geographic areas. Cohort assignment in the prospective study relied on participant-reported clinical history from a screening survey and a study questionnaire. For ImmuneRACE Cohort 3, a participant was defined as recovered based on two consecutive negative NP/OP PCR tests, clearance by a healthcare professional, or resolution of symptoms. In the prospective study, whole blood, serum and a nasopharyngeal or oropharyngeal swab were collected from each participant by mobile phlebotomists. Additional blood draws and questionnaires over an approximately 2-month period could optionally be provided by prospective study participants. Blood samples from the prospective study were shipped frozen or at room temperature prior to DNA extraction.

The receptor's source is a man aged 30 to 39 who had recovered from COVID-19. Source material: PBMCs or T cells enriched from blood (not recorded which). The sequence links TRBV15 to TRBJ2-2; 7 central bases correspond to TRBD1. The DNA sequence reads TGTGCCACCAGCAAAGGGACAGCGAACACCGGGGAGCTGTTTTTT. This gives the protein CATSKGTANTGELFF. Supplemented by the reference TRBV15 and TRBJ2-2 proteins around the CDR3, the complete variable domain is DAMVIQNPRYQVTQFGKPVTLSCSQTLNHNVMYWYQQKSSQAPKLLFHYYDKDFNNEADTPDNFQSRRPNTSFCFLDIRSPGLGDTAMYLCATSKGTANTGELFFGEGSRLTVL.